The clone carrying this TCR beta chain was recorded a few times. What it binds is not known. This sample was taken from a study of molecular identifiers for immune sequencing clone quantification. The CDR3 covers 15 residues. The germline CDR1 and CDR2 sequences are MNHEY and SMNVEV (reference sequence). J was trimmed by 0 bases and V by 2 bases; bases with no gene match: 0. Sorted cells numbering about 20,000 to 1,000,000, with 10%, 30% or 50% RNA, yielded the naive CD8 libraries. Overall study findings and caveats: With a barcode shared among identical TCR molecules, highly expanded clone sizes could be underestimated.

Each CDR3 protein gets one entry after TCRdb re-called the PCR reads with MiXCR. The sample yields more than 95,000 distinct CDR3 sequences, roughly a quarter seen once. Sequencing was done on a sample of naive CD8+ T cells from blood, with Jurkat cell RNA spiked in. Subset in this sample: FACS-sorted CD8+CD4-CCR7+CD45RA+ naive T cells. V gene TRBV27 combines with J gene TRBJ2-2, with TRBD2 matching 7 bases. The source of this sequence is a human donor in good health. Some libraries in this study had Jurkat cell RNA spiked in. The CDR3 DNA is TGTGCCAGCAGTTTAGCGGGAGCGAACACCGGGGAGCTGTTTTTT. It encodes CASSLAGANTGELFF.